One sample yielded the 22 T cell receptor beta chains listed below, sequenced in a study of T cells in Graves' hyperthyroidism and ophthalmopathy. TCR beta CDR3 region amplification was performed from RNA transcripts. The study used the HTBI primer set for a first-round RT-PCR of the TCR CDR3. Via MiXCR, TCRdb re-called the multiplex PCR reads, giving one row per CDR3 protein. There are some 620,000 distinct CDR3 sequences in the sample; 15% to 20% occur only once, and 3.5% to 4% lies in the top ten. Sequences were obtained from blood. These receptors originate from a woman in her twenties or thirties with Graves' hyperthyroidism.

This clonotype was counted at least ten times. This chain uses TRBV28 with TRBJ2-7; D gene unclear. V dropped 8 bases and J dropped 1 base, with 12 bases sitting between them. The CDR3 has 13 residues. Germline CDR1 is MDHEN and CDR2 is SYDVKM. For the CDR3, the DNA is TGTGCCAGCGGAGTGGGGTTTTCCTACGAGCAGTACTTC. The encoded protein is CASGVGFSYEQYF.

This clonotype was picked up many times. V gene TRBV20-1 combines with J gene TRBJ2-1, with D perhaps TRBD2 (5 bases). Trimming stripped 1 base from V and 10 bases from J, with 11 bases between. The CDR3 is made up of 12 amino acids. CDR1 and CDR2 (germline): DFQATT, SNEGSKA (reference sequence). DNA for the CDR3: TGCAGTGCTAGAGGACTATTAGCAGAGCAGTTCTTC. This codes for CSARGLLAEQFF.

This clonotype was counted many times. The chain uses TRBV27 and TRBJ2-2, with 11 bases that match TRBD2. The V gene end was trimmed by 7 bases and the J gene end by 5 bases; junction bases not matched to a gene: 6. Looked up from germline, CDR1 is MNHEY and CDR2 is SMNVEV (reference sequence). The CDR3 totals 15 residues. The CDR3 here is CASTFRTSGTGELFF. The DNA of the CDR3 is TGTGCCAGCACCTTTAGGACTAGCGGGACCGGGGAGCTGTTTTTT.

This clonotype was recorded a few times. The DNA for the CDR3 is TGTGCCATCGGTGGGGACAGGGGGTCCTATGGCTACACCTTC. It specifies CAIGGDRGSYGYTF. J is TRBJ1-2 and V is TRBV10-3; 11 nucleotides align to TRBD1. Germline CDR1 ENHRY, CDR2 SYGVKD. CDR3 length: 14 amino acids. Trimming cost V 8 bases and J 4 bases; bases outside gene matches: 6.

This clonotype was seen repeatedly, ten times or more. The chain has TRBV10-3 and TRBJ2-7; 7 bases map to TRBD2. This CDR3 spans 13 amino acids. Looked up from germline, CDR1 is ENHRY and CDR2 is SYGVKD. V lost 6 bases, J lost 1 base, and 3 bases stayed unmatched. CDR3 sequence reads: CAIRREESYEQYF. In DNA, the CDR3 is TGTGCCATCAGACGGGAGGAGTCCTACGAGCAGTACTTC.

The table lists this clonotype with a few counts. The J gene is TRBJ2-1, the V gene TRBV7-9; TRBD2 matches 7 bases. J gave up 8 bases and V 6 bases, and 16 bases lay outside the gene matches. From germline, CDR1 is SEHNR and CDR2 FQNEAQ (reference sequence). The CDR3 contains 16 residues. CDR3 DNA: TGTGCCAGCAGTCCTTCCCGGGGGAGGGTCCGACATGAGCAGTTCTTC. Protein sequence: CASSPSRGRVRHEQFF.

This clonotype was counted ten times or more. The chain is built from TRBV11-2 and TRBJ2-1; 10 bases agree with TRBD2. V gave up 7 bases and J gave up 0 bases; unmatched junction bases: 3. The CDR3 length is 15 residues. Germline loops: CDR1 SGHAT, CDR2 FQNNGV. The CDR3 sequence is CASTRLAGSYNEQFF. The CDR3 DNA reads TGTGCCAGCACCCGACTAGCGGGCTCCTACAATGAGCAGTTCTTC.

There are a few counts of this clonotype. As DNA, the CDR3 is TGCGCCAGCAGCCTGAGACAGGGGCAGGGCTACACCTTC. Protein: CASSLRQGQGYTF. The chain employs TRBV5-1 and TRBJ1-2, with 8 bases identical to TRBD1. Looked up from germline, CDR1 is SGHRS and CDR2 is YFSETQ. Trimming at V came to 4 bases and at J to 8 bases, leaving 7 bases not matched to a gene. This CDR3 is built from 13 residues.

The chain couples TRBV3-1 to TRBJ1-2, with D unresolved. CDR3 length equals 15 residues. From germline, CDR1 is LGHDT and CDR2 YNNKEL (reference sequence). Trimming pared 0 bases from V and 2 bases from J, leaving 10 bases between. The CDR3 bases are TGTGCCAGCAGCCAAGATCTTGCGGGAAACTATGGCTACACCTTC. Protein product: CASSQDLAGNYGYTF.

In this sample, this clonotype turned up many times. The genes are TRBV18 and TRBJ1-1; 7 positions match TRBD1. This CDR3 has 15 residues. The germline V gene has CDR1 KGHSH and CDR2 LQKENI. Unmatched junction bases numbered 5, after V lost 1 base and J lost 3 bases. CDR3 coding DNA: TGTGCCAGCTCACCACGAGGAGACAGGGACACTGAAGCTTTCTTT. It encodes CASSPRGDRDTEAFF.

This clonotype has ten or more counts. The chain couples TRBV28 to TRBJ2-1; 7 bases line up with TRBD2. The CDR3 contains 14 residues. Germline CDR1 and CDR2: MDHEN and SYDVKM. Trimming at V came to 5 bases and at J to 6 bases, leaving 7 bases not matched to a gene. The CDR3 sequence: CASSGREGLNEQFF. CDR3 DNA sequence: TGTGCCAGCAGTGGAAGGGAGGGGCTCAATGAGCAGTTCTTC.

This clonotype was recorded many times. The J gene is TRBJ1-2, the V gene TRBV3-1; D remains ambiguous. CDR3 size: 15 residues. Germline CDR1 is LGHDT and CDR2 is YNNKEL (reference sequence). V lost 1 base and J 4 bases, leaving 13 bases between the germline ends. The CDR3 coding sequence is TGTGCCAGCAGCCAAGGCGGCCGCTCTTTCTATGGCTACACCTTC. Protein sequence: CASSQGGRSFYGYTF. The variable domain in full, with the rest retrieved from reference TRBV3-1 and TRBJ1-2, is DTAVSQTPKYLVTQMGNDKSIKCEQNLGHDTMYWYKQDSKKFLKIMFSYNNKELIINETVPNRFSPKSPDKAHLNLHINSLELGDSAVYFCASSQGGRSFYGYTFGSGTRLTVV.

CDR3 sequence (DNA): TGTGCCAGCAGCGGATCGGGACTAGTTTTGACAGATACGCAGTATTTT. Amino acids: CASSGSGLVLTDTQYF. This chain connects TRBV7-2 to TRBJ2-3; 8 bases are a match to TRBD2. V was pared by 5 bases and J by 3 bases, with 10 bases of the junction left unmatched. The CDR3 runs to 16 residues. Germline V CDR1 and CDR2: SGHTA, FQGNSA.

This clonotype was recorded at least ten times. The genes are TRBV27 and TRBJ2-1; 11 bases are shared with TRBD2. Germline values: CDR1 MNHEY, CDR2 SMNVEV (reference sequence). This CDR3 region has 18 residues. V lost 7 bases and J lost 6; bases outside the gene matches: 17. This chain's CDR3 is CASKPLAGGLIFSNEQFF. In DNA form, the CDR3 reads TGTGCCAGCAAACCCCTAGCGGGAGGCTTAATTTTTTCCAATGAGCAGTTCTTC.

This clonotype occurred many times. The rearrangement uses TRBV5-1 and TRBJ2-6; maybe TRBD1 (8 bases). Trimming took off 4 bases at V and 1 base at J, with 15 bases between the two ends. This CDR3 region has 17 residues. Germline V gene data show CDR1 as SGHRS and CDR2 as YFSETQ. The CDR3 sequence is CASSVIQGGSGANVLTF. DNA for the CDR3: TGCGCCAGCAGCGTGATACAGGGGGGGTCTGGGGCCAACGTCCTGACTTTC.

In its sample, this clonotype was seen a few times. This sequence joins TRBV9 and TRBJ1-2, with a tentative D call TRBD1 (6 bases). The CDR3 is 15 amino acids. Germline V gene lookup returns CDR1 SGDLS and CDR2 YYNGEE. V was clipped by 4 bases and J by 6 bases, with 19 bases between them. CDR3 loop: CASSSRMYGGHGYTF. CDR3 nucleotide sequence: TGTGCCAGCAGCTCTCGTATGTACGGGGGCCATGGCTACACCTTC.

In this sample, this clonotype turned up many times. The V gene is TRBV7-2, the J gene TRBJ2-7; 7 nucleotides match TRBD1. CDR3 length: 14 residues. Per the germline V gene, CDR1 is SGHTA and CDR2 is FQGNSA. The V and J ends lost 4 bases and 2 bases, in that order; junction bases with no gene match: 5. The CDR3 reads CASSYRDRAYEQYF. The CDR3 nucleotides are TGTGCCAGCAGCTATCGGGACAGAGCCTACGAGCAGTACTTC.

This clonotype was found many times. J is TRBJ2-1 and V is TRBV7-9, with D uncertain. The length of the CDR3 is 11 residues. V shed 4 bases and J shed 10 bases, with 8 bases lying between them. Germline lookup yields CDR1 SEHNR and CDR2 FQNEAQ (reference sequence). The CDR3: CASSSSIEQFF. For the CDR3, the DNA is TGTGCCAGCAGCTCCTCGATCGAGCAGTTCTTC.

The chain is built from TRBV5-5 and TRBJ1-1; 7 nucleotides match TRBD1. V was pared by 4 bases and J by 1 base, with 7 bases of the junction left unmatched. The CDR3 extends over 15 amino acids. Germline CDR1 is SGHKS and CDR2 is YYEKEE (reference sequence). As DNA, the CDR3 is TGTGCCAGCAGCGTCGGGACAGTTAGGAACACTGAAGCTTTCTTT. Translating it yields CASSVGTVRNTEAFF.

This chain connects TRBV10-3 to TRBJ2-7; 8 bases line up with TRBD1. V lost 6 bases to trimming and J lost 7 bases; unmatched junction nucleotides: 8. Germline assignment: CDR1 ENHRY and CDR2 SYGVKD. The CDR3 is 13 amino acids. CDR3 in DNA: TGTGCCATCAGGAACAGGGGGTCGGGAGAGCAGTACTTC. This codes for CAIRNRGSGEQYF.

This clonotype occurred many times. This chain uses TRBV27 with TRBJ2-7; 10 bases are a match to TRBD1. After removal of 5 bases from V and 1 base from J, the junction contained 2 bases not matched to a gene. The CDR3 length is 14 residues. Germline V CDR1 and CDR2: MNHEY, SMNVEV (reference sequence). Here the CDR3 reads CASSRQGASYEQYF. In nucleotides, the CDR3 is TGTGCCAGCAGTCGACAGGGGGCTTCCTACGAGCAGTACTTC.

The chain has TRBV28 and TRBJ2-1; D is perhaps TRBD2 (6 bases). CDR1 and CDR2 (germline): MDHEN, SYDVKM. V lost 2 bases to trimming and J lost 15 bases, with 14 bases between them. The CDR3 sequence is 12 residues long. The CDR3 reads CASSLGHTAGFF. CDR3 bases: TGTGCCAGCAGTTTAGGTCATACAGCGGGGTTCTTC.